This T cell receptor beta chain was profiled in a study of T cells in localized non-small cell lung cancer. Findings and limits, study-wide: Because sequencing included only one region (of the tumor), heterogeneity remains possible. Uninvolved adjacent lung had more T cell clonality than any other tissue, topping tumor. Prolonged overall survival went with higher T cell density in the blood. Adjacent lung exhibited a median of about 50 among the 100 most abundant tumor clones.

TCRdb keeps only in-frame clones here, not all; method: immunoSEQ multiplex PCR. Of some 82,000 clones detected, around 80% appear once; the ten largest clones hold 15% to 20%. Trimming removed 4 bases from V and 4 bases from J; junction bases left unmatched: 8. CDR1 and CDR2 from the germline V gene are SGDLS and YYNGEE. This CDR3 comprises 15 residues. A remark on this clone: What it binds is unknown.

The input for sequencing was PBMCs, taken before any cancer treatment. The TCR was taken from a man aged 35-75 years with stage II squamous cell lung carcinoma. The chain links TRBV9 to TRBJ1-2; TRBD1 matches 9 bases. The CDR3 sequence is CASSIRDRAIYGYTF. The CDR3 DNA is TGTGCCAGCAGCATACGGGACAGGGCAATCTATGGCTACACCTTC.